The clone carrying this T cell receptor (beta chain) has at least ten counts. The data stem from a study of control samples from healthy donors and cancer patients. Using immunoSEQ multiplex PCR, the repertoire was profiled, and TCRdb retains in-frame clones only, with some absent. Of about 86,000 clones in the sample, 90% to 95% were seen once. Trimming stripped 5 bases from V and 2 bases from J, with 7 bases between. This CDR3 comprises 12 residues. Germline V gene sequence: CDR1 SEHNR, CDR2 FQNEAQ (reference sequence). The chain uses TRBV7-9 and TRBJ2-7; possible D gene TRBD2, 6 bases. This sequence was found in a woman aged 25 to 39 in good health. The source material was blood. DNA for the CDR3: TGTGCCAGCAGCACTAGCACCTACGAGCAGTACTTC. It is translated as CASSTSTYEQYF.